What follows are 4 T cell receptor beta chains derived from one specimen sequenced in a study of Tregs in tolerant kidney transplant recipients. This table comes from immunoSEQ multiplex PCR, and its TCRdb copy is limited to in-frame clones, with some not included. Across 48,000 or so clones, the top ten clones capture 0.7% to 0.95% of the sample. The input for sequencing was CD4+ T cells from blood, taken before the transplant. The origin of the receptors is a human donor who received a combined kidney and bone marrow transplant.

The part of the CDR3 DNA that was read is TGCGCCAGCAGCTCCGGGACAGGGGGTGAAAAA. Amino acids: CASSSGTGGEK. The complete CDR3 reads CASSSGTGGEKLFF. The chain is built from TRBV5-1 and TRBJ1-4; 11 bases align to TRBD1. The observed sequence ends 3 residues before the CDR3 terminus, with the missing tail filled in from the germline J gene. This CDR3 is built from 14 residues. V lost 3 bases to trimming and J lost 7 bases; unmatched junction nucleotides: 2. CDR1 and CDR2 (germline): SGHRS, YFSETQ.

Worth noting for this clone: The read falls 3 residues short of the CDR3 end, and the missing part is taken from the germline J gene. V and J are TRBV20-1 and TRBJ1-5; D is unresolved. The germline V gene encodes CDR1 DFQATT and CDR2 SNEGSKA (reference sequence). The CDR3 totals 12 residues. With 5 bases removed from V and 0 bases from J, the gap between germline ends came to 5 bases. The DNA read from the CDR3 is TGCAGTGCTGAGGGTAGCAATCAGCCC. The encoded protein is CSAEGSNQP. The full CDR3 reads CSAEGSNQPQHF.

With regard to this clone: The read terminates 3 residues before the CDR3 end, so the remaining end is supplied by the germline J gene. The chain recombines TRBV5-1 with TRBJ2-5; D is unresolved. Trimming cost V 4 bases and J 0 bases, with 4 bases left between them. The V gene's germline CDR1 is SGHRS and CDR2 YFSETQ. The CDR3 extends over 12 amino acids. Here the CDR3 reads CASSLYQETQYF. CDR3 bases read: TGCGCCAGCAGCCTGTACCAAGAGACC.

The chain's CDR3 is CASSRTDNNSPLHF. The covered CDR3 bases are TGTGCCAGCAGCCGGACAGATAATAATTCACCC. The chain employs TRBV6-2 or TRBV6-3 and TRBJ1-6; the D gene is possibly TRBD1 (6 bases). From the germline J gene comes the end of the CDR3, since the read stops 3 residues before it. Germline assignment: CDR1 MNHEY and CDR2 SVGEGT. The CDR3 spans 14 residues. V lost 6 bases and J 5 bases, leaving 11 bases between the germline ends.